Described below is a single T cell receptor beta chain sequence and its context. The time point: patch test 1, 2 weeks after DPC sensitization. Documented treatment: therapeutic diphenylcyclopropenone sensitization with weekly scalp DPC. TCRdb used MiXCR to reprocess the RACE reads, holding one entry per CDR3 protein. Counted here are around 380,000 distinct CDR3 sequences, roughly 5% occurring once; the ten biggest clones make up under 3%. CDR1 and CDR2 from the germline V gene are MGHRA and YSYEKL. This CDR3 region has 16 residues. The ends were cut back, 0 bases at V and 0 bases at J, with 11 bases in the middle. This entry comes from a study of human T cells and chemical hapten exposure. Study-wide context: Investigators sensitized around 2 cm by around 2 cm of upper inner arm skin with 2% DPC.

The V call is TRBV4-1, the J call TRBJ1-1; D might be TRBD1 (5 bases). The specimen comprised whole blood, sampled in connection with sensitization to the hapten diphenylcyclopropenone (DPC). This receptor was obtained from a woman in her forties or fifties with alopecia areata. Some clones in this sample may be carry-over from other donors' samples. In nucleotides, the CDR3 is TGCGCCAGCAGCCAAGAAAGGAGACAGATGAACACTGAAGCTTTCTTT. Its translation: CASSQERRQMNTEAFF.